This T cell receptor beta chain appears in the sequencing data of a study of T cells in tumors after PD-1 blockade. Study overall: Each patient got pembrolizumab 200 mg every 3 weeks or cemiplimab 350 mg every 2 weeks. On average, peripheral blood gave 113,528 TCR templates and about 40,000 unique clonotypes.

Template: tumor biopsy or peripheral blood genomic DNA, 616-6,004 ng per sample. The repertoire was sequenced with immunoSEQ multiplex PCR; TCRdb's copy has only in-frame clones and lacks some. The data contain around 25,000 clones, roughly 80% of them seen just once; the ten biggest clones take up roughly 12%. The TCR originated in a human donor with basal cell carcinoma. The sample consisted of PBMCs, taken after anti-PD-1 treatment.

The CDR3 sequence: CASSVPRAGANVLTF. Written as DNA, the CDR3 is TGTGCCAGCAGTGTTCCCAGGGCTGGGGCCAACGTCCTGACTTTC. V usage is TRBV25-1 and J usage is TRBJ2-6; D perhaps matches TRBD1 (5 bases). This CDR3 has 15 amino acids. Germline values: CDR1 MGHDK, CDR2 SYGVNS. Trimming shortened V by 4 bases and J by 2 bases, and 9 bases separated the two germline ends. The whole variable domain, remainder taken from reference TRBV25-1 and TRBJ2-6, is EADIYQTPRYLVIGTGKKITLECSQTMGHDKMYWYQQDPGMELHLIHYSYGVNSTEKGDLSSESTVSRIRTEHFPLTLESARPSHTSQYLCASSVPRAGANVLTFGAGSRLTVL.